The T cell receptor (beta chain) under discussion was sequenced for a study of T cells in Graves' hyperthyroidism and ophthalmopathy. Authors of the study amplified TCR beta CDR3 regions from RNA transcripts. First-round RT-PCR of the TCR CDR3 relied on the HTBI primer set. TCRdb processed the multiplex PCR reads anew with MiXCR; each CDR3 protein has one entry. The sample yields under 350,000 distinct CDR3 sequences, 21% seen once. Orbital computed tomography, thyroid ultrasound, serum thyroxine and TRAb, and clinical symptoms together informed the diagnoses. The V gene end was trimmed by 6 bases and the J gene end by 4 bases; junction bases not matched to a gene: 9. This CDR3 is 16 amino acids long.

This clonotype was obtained from a woman between 50 and 59 years old with Graves' hyperthyroidism. The V and J genes are TRBV12-3 or TRBV12-4 and TRBJ2-3; 11 positions agree with TRBD1. Sequenced sample: blood. CDR3 bases: TGTGCCAGCAGCTCCGGGACAGGGGGTTATGCAGATACGCAGTATTTT. Translating gives CASSSGTGGYADTQYF.